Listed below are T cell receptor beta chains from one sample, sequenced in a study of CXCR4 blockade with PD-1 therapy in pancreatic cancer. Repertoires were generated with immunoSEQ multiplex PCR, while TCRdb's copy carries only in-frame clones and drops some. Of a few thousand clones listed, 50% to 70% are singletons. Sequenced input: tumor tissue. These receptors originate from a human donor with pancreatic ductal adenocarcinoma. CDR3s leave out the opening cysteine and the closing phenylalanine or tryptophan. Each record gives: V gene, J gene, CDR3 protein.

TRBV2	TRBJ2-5	ASRATGVPGETQY
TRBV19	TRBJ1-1	ASSNAATANTEAF
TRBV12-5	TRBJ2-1	ASGTDRTFSYNEQF
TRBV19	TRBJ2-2	ASTTQANTGELF
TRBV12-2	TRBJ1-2	ASRLAAWYYGYT
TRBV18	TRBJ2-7	ASSSPQGAEQY
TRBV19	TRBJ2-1	ASSIDRTNEQF
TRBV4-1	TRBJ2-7	ASSQTRSYEQY
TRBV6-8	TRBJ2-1	ASSPSGTGNYNEQF
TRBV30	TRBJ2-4	AWSVGVAKNIQY
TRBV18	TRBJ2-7	ASSLGSRGTHPYEQY
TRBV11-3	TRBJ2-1	ASSLVSRYNEQF
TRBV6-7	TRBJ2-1	ASSYPPGNEQF
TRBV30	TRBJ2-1	AWSSGGGYNEQF
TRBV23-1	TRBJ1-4	ASSQGNGLNEKLF
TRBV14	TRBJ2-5	ASSQDLVETQY
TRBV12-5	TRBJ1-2	ASGLGEVGGYT
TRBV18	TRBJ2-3	ASSPASGRADTQY
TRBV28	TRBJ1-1	ASAVGDRAKWAF
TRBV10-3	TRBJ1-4	AISESSSPEKLF
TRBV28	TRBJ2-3	ASSFSGPGDTQY
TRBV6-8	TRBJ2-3	ASSDSIIGSPSDTQY
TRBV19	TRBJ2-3	ASSIGPGAFTDTQY
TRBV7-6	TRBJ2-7	ASSLAGGKVYEQY
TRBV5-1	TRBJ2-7	ASSLGGKPYEQY
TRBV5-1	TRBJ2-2	ASTTGDFTGELF
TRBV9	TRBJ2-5	ASSGTSGTQETQY
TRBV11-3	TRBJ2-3	ASSWALGKSSTDTQY
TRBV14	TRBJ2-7	ASSPSFNGRVYEQY
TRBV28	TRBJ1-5	ASSWWTGSNQPQH
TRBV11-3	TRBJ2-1	ASSFGAGGWDEQF
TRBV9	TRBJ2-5	ASSVEPSERETQY
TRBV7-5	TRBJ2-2	ASSTNFGVVGELF
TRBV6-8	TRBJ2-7	ASTIGTFPSSYEQY
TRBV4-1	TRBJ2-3	ASSLLGIPSDTQY
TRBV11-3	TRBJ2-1	ASSLKAGSYNEQF
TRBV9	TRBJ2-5	ASSAGVGPQETQY
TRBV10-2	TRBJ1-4	ASSDRSGPTNEKLF
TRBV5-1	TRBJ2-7	ASKEGQGYYEQY
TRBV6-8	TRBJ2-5	ASSYSGETQY
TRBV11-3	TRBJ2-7	ASSKGGQPSNEQY
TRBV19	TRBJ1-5	ASHEGETGQPQH
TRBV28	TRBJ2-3	ASSFRGLTDTQY
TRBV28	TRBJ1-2	ASSSPWGRGYGYT
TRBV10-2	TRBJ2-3	ASSEGGSADTQY
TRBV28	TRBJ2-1	ASTKSGNQAYNEQF
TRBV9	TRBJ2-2	ASRSSGRALTGELF
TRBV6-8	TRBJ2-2	ASRGRASGELF